This TCR beta chain was obtained from a study of blood T cell repertoires in COVID-19. Sequenced by immunoSEQ multiplex PCR; TCRdb stores in-frame clones only, minus some. The sample comprises around 82,000 clones, about 89% of which are singletons, and about 12% rests with the top ten. This CDR3 comprises 13 residues. Per the germline V gene, CDR1 is SNHLY and CDR2 is FYNNEI. V gave up 6 bases and J gave up 1 base; unmatched junction bases: 0. This chain uses TRBV2 with TRBJ1-5, with 7 nucleotides matching TRBD1. The sequence was collected from a man aged 65-85 years with active or convalescent COVID-19. Sequencing used peripheral blood. The CDR3 reads CASRGQSNQPQHF. In nucleotides, the CDR3 is TGTGCCAGCAGGGGACAGAGCAATCAGCCCCAGCATTTT.